A selection of T cell receptor beta chains follows, all from one sample in a study of PD-L1 blockade in urothelial cancer. Sequencing used immunoSEQ multiplex PCR; TCRdb keeps in-frame clones, though not all of them. Among about 63,000 clones, around 81% were seen once, and the ten largest hold more than 5.5%. The sample here was PBMCs, taken around atezolizumab (anti-PD-L1) treatment. These receptors came from a man in his 70s with urothelial cancer. Both conserved end residues are part of each CDR3. A D gene is named only where the DNA matches it firmly. Part of the rows lack a size; the others show once, few, many or a class for expanded clones.

cdr3_nt: TGTGCCAGCAGCGCTAGCGGGAGGGCCTACAATGAGCAGTTCTTC; cdr3_aa: CASSASGRAYNEQFF; v_call: TRBV9; d_call: TRBD2; clone_size: -; j_call: TRBJ2-1
cdr3_nt: TGCGCCAGCAGCTTGAACCTAAACTATGGCTACACCTTC; cdr3_aa: CASSLNLNYGYTF; v_call: TRBV5-1; d_call: -; clone_size: few; j_call: TRBJ1-2
cdr3_nt: TGTGCCAGCAGTTCGGACAGGGTATCCCGGGAGCTGTTTTTT; cdr3_aa: CASSSDRVSRELFF; v_call: TRBV6-1; d_call: TRBD1; clone_size: -; j_call: TRBJ2-2
cdr3_nt: TGTGCCAGCAGCTCTATGACTAGCGGGAATCCCTTAGCCAAAAACATTCAGTACTTC; cdr3_aa: CASSSMTSGNPLAKNIQYF; v_call: TRBV5-6; d_call: TRBD2; clone_size: -; j_call: TRBJ2-4
cdr3_nt: TGCGCCAGCAGCCTCCGGGACAGGAGTTACGAGCAGTACTTC; cdr3_aa: CASSLRDRSYEQYF; v_call: TRBV5-1; d_call: TRBD1; clone_size: -; j_call: TRBJ2-7
cdr3_nt: TGTGCCAGCAGCTCAGGGGGGCAGCCCCAGCATTTT; cdr3_aa: CASSSGGQPQHF; v_call: TRBV7-9; d_call: TRBD1; clone_size: -; j_call: TRBJ1-5
cdr3_nt: TGTGCCAGCAGCTTAGATCAGACTGAAGCTTTCTTT; cdr3_aa: CASSLDQTEAFF; v_call: TRBV7-9; d_call: -; clone_size: -; j_call: TRBJ1-1
cdr3_nt: TGTGCCAGCAGCACAAACAGGGGGCTAGAGGACACTGAAGCTTTCTTT; cdr3_aa: CASSTNRGLEDTEAFF; v_call: TRBV28; d_call: TRBD1; clone_size: -; j_call: TRBJ1-1
cdr3_nt: TGTGCCAGCAGCTTAGGGGGGACAGGTTACGAGCAGTACTTC; cdr3_aa: CASSLGGTGYEQYF; v_call: TRBV7-8; d_call: TRBD1; clone_size: -; j_call: TRBJ2-7
cdr3_nt: TGTGCCAGCAGCGTAGGGTCGTTAGCGGGAATCAATGAGCAGTTCTTC; cdr3_aa: CASSVGSLAGINEQFF; v_call: TRBV9; d_call: TRBD2; clone_size: -; j_call: TRBJ2-1
cdr3_nt: TGCGCCAGCAGCTTGGGACGGGGGGAAAAACTGTTTTTT; cdr3_aa: CASSLGRGEKLFF; v_call: TRBV5-1; d_call: -; clone_size: many; j_call: TRBJ1-4
cdr3_nt: TGTGCCAGCAGTTACTCAGGGGGTAGCAATCAGCCCCAGCATTTT; cdr3_aa: CASSYSGGSNQPQHF; v_call: TRBV6-5; d_call: -; clone_size: -; j_call: TRBJ1-5
cdr3_nt: TGTGCCAGCAGCGTAGATCCCAGCGGGAGAACCAATGAGCAGTTCTTC; cdr3_aa: CASSVDPSGRTNEQFF; v_call: TRBV9; d_call: TRBD2; clone_size: -; j_call: TRBJ2-1
cdr3_nt: TGTGCCAGCAGCCAAACGCGGGTAAACAATCAGCCCCAGCATTTT; cdr3_aa: CASSQTRVNNQPQHF; v_call: TRBV6-6; d_call: -; clone_size: -; j_call: TRBJ1-5
cdr3_nt: TGTGCCAGCAGCGTGAAAAGCGGGAGTCTGGAGACCCAGTACTTC; cdr3_aa: CASSVKSGSLETQYF; v_call: TRBV9; d_call: TRBD2; clone_size: many; j_call: TRBJ2-5
cdr3_nt: TGCGCCAGCAGCCAAGCACGGTACTACGAGCAGTACTTC; cdr3_aa: CASSQARYYEQYF; v_call: TRBV4-1; d_call: -; clone_size: -; j_call: TRBJ2-7
cdr3_nt: TGTGCCACCAGCAGAGACAGGGTGAACACCATATATTTT; cdr3_aa: CATSRDRVNTIYF; v_call: TRBV15; d_call: -; clone_size: -; j_call: TRBJ1-3
cdr3_nt: TGTGCCAGCTCACCTTTCAACGGCGGGGGTCGGAACACTGAAGCTTTCTTT; cdr3_aa: CASSPFNGGGRNTEAFF; v_call: TRBV18; d_call: -; clone_size: once; j_call: TRBJ1-1
cdr3_nt: TGTGCCAGTAGTATAGTGCAGGGTGAAGACTATGGCTACACCTTC; cdr3_aa: CASSIVQGEDYGYTF; v_call: TRBV19; d_call: -; clone_size: -; j_call: TRBJ1-2
cdr3_nt: TGTGCCAGCAGCCCCGGTGGGGGGGGTTATTATATCACCGGGGAGCTGTTTTTT; cdr3_aa: CASSPGGGGYYITGELFF; v_call: TRBV7-6; d_call: TRBD2; clone_size: -; j_call: TRBJ2-2
cdr3_nt: TGTGCCAGCAGCCCGTGGGGCACCGGCACAGATACGCAGTATTTT; cdr3_aa: CASSPWGTGTDTQYF; v_call: TRBV14; d_call: -; clone_size: -; j_call: TRBJ2-3
cdr3_nt: TGCGCCAGCAGCCAAGTATTAGGTGGGCGGGGGCAGTACTTC; cdr3_aa: CASSQVLGGRGQYF; v_call: TRBV4-3; d_call: -; clone_size: -; j_call: TRBJ2-7
cdr3_nt: TGTGCCAGCAGTTACTCCCCAGTCCCAGGGGAGACCCAGTACTTC; cdr3_aa: CASSYSPVPGETQYF; v_call: TRBV6-5; d_call: -; clone_size: -; j_call: TRBJ2-5
cdr3_nt: TGTGCCAGTAGTTGGGACAAGAACACCGGGGAGCTGTTTTTT; cdr3_aa: CASSWDKNTGELFF; v_call: TRBV19; d_call: -; clone_size: -; j_call: TRBJ2-2
cdr3_nt: TGTGCCAGCAGCCAAGTATCCCTAGCGGGGTCTGGGGAGCAGTTCTTC; cdr3_aa: CASSQVSLAGSGEQFF; v_call: TRBV14; d_call: TRBD2; clone_size: once; j_call: TRBJ2-1
cdr3_nt: TGTGCCAGCAGCCGCTGGCGGGTCGACTATGGCTACACCTTC; cdr3_aa: CASSRWRVDYGYTF; v_call: TRBV5-6; d_call: -; clone_size: once; j_call: TRBJ1-2